These 17 T cell receptor beta chains originate from one sample sequenced in a study of tumor and adjacent non-tumor tissue in lung cancer. This sample's RNA came from whole unsorted tissue. A modified ARM-PCR protocol with three rounds of nested PCR amplified TCRbeta. TCRdb independently ran MiXCR on the multiplex PCR reads; one entry per CDR3 protein. Of approximately 76,000 distinct CDR3 sequences in the sample, under 70% are singletons; the top ten hold 10% to 15%. The specimen sequenced was lung tumor tissue. The source of these receptors is a woman between 65 and 79 years old with non-small cell lung cancer.

Concerning this clonotype itself: An end of the junction does not agree with germline; a read error may underlie this. V and J are TRBV20-1 and TRBJ2-1; the match to TRBD1 covers 11 bases. Per germline, CDR1 DFQATT and CDR2 SNEGSKA (reference sequence). This CDR3 has 15 amino acids. CDR3 amino acids: CSASLRDRGYDELFF. The CDR3 DNA is TGCAGTGCTTCCCTTCGGGACAGGGGGTATGATGAGCTGTTCTTC.

Details on this clonotype: The CDR3 end shows no conserved phenylalanine or tryptophan, and so a read error is likely. The chain joins TRBV29-1 to TRBJ2-7; D is undetermined. The CDR3 sequence is 11 residues long. CDR1 is SQVTM and CDR2 is ANQGSEA in the germline V gene. Trimming cost V 2 bases and J 6 bases, with 8 bases left between them. CDR3 amino acids: CSVESESEQYI. CDR3 nucleotides: TGCAGCGTTGAAAGCGAATCCGAGCAGTACATC.

CDR3: CASTQGWNSVELFF. For the CDR3, the DNA is TGTGCCAGCACGCAGGGATGGAACAGCGTGGAACTGTTTTTT. The V and J genes are TRBV28 and TRBJ2-2; TRBD1 might be the D (5 bases). The germline gives CDR1 MDHEN, CDR2 SYDVKM. V lost 7 bases, J lost 14 bases, and 23 bases lay in between. This CDR3 is built from 14 residues. Complete variable domain (other parts from reference TRBV28 and TRBJ2-2): DVKVTQSSRYLVKRTGEKVFLECVQDMDHENMFWYRQDPGLGLRLIYFSYDVKMKEKGDIPEGYSVSREKKERFSLILESASTNQTSMYLCASTQGWNSVELFFGEGSRLTVL.

About this clonotype itself: This could be a read error, since a much larger clone is one nucleotide away. The chain employs TRBV28 and TRBJ2-3; D is possibly TRBD1 (6 bases). CDR1 is MDHEN, CDR2 SYDVKM, per germline. The CDR3 runs to 15 residues. Trimming stripped 5 bases from V and 3 bases from J, with 15 bases between. The CDR3 reads CASSQHQDRTDTQYF. In DNA form, the CDR3 reads TGTGCCAGCAGTCAGCACCAAGACAGGACAGATACGCAGTATTTT.

To note about this clonotype: This could be a read error, since a much larger clone is one nucleotide away. The V call is TRBV28, the J call TRBJ1-5, with D possibly TRBD1 on 6 matching bases. The CDR3 length is 15 residues. From germline, CDR1 is MDHEN and CDR2 SYDVKM. DNA for the CDR3: TGTGTCAGCAGTTCAGGGGCCTCCTACGGTCAGCCCCAGCATTTT. It translates to CVSSSGASYGQPQHF.

Of note for this clonotype: At one boundary the junction diverges from the germline segment, which might be a read error. CDR3 DNA sequence: TGCAGCGCCTGTGAGGTATCTAAAGGACTCTTT. Translated: CSACEVSKGLF. The gene calls are TRBV29-1 and TRBJ1-1; D uncertain. CDR1 and CDR2 (germline): SQVTM, ANQGSEA. The CDR3 covers 11 residues.

There are many counts of this clonotype. This chain links TRBV4-1 with TRBJ2-2; 9 bases agree with TRBD2. After removal of 8 bases from V and 7 bases from J, the junction contained 11 bases not matched to a gene. Germline V lookup: CDR1 MGHRA, CDR2 YSYEKL. This CDR3 comprises 15 residues. The chain's CDR3 is CASRGLAGYFGELFF. The CDR3 nucleotides read TGCGCCAGCCGGGGCCTAGCGGGATATTTCGGGGAGCTGTTTTTT.

Note on this clonotype: A much larger clone sits a single nucleotide away, making a read error possible. The rearrangement links TRBV28 to TRBJ2-7, with a weak D call TRBD2 (5 bases). This CDR3 is 14 amino acids long. Germline values: CDR1 MDHEN, CDR2 SYDVKM. The CDR3 is CTSSFNKIWREQYF. CDR3 bases: TGTACCAGCAGTTTTAACAAAATTTGGAGGGAGCAGTACTTC.

This clonotype was recorded once. The V and J genes are TRBV7-8 and TRBJ2-2, with D tentatively TRBD1 (6 bases). Germline V gene sequence: CDR1 SGHVS, CDR2 FQNEAQ. Trimming pared 6 bases from V and 5 bases from J, leaving 16 bases between. This CDR3 region has 15 residues. CDR3 in amino acids: CASRPYRESTGELFF. The DNA for the CDR3 is TGTGCCAGCAGGCCATACAGGGAATCAACCGGGGAGCTGTTTTTT. The variable domain in full, completed from reference TRBV7-8 and TRBJ2-2, reads GAGVSQSPRYKVAKRGQDVALRCDPISGHVSLFWYQQALGQGPEFLTYFQNEAQLDKSGLPSDRFFAERPEGSVSTLKIQRTQQEDSAVYLCASRPYRESTGELFFGEGSRLTVL.

Worth noting for this clonotype: A much larger clone sits a single nucleotide away, making a read error possible. This rearrangement joins TRBV28 to TRBJ1-4, with 12 bases aligning to TRBD1. Germline assignment: CDR1 MDHEN and CDR2 SYDVKM. This CDR3 is 17 amino acids long. In nucleotides, the CDR3 is TGTGCCAGCAGGAAAACGGGACAGGGGGCAGCTAATGAAAAAATGTTTTTT. Protein product: CASRKTGQGAANEKMFF. Combining the CDR3 with reference TRBV28 and TRBJ1-4 gives the whole variable domain DVKVTQSSRYLVKRTGEKVFLECVQDMDHENMFWYRQDPGLGLRLIYFSYDVKMKEKGDIPEGYSVSREKKERFSLILESASTNQTSMYLCASRKTGQGAANEKMFFGSGTQLSVL.

On this clonotype itself: This likely comes from a read error, as the CDR3 has no conserved phenylalanine or tryptophan at its end. CDR3 in DNA: TGTACCAGCAGCGTTAGGAAGAGCTCCTACAATGAGCAGTTCCTC. This codes for CTSSVRKSSYNEQFL. The chain has TRBV9 and TRBJ2-1; D remains ambiguous. Germline assignment: CDR1 SGDLS and CDR2 YYNGEE. The length of the CDR3 is 15 residues.

The table lists this clonotype with many counts. The chain has TRBV5-1 and TRBJ2-1; no reliable D call. This CDR3 spans 15 amino acids. Looked up from germline, CDR1 is SGHRS and CDR2 is YFSETQ. The V end was cut by 0 bases, the J end by 2 bases, with 9 bases between. Written as DNA, the CDR3 is TGCGCCAGCAGCTTGGGGTCCAGCCCCTACAATGAGCAGTTCTTC. Translating gives CASSLGSSPYNEQFF.

As to this clonotype: One base away lies a much larger clone, so this may be a sequencing read error. The V gene is TRBV28, the J gene TRBJ1-2; TRBD1 is a possible D gene (5 bases). The CDR3 has 12 residues. Germline lookup yields CDR1 MDHEN and CDR2 SYDVKM. CDR3 loop: CASSGDLYGYAF. The CDR3 region has the DNA TGTGCCAGCAGTGGGGACCTGTATGGCTACGCCTTC.

This rearrangement joins TRBV28 to TRBJ2-1, with unresolved D. The CDR3 has 15 amino acids. CDR1 and CDR2 from the germline V gene are MDHEN and SYDVKM. The V gene lost 6 bases and the J gene lost 0 bases, with 12 bases spanning the gap. The CDR3 reads CASSPSRASYNEQFF. In DNA, the CDR3 is TGTGCCAGCAGCCCAAGTAGGGCCTCCTACAATGAGCAGTTCTTC.

This chain connects TRBV29-1 to TRBJ2-2; D is unclear. Germline V gives CDR1 SQVTM, CDR2 ANQGSEA. This CDR3 is 15 amino acids long. V was cut by 5 bases and J by 3 bases, with 16 bases left in between. The CDR3 DNA sequence: TGCAGCGTTCCACTGGGTGCCGGTGACACCGGGGAGCTGTTTTTT. Translating it yields CSVPLGAGDTGELFF.

A remark on this clonotype: The germline gene is not matched at one end of the junction; a read error may be the cause. The chain is built from TRBV6-1 and TRBJ2-2; D is possibly TRBD2 (7 bases). The length of the CDR3 is 17 residues. Germline CDR1 is MNHNS and CDR2 is SASEGT. The CDR3 reads CGSSVFRGGGITGELFF. In DNA, the CDR3 is TGTGGCAGCAGTGTATTCAGGGGAGGGGGAATCACTGGGGAGCTGTTTTTT.

The rearrangement links TRBV7-9 to TRBJ1-1; 7 nucleotides match TRBD1. Germline CDR1 is SEHNR and CDR2 is FQNEAQ (reference sequence). The junction had 3 bases not matched to a gene; V was cut back by 1 base and J by 1 base. The CDR3 has 15 amino acids. The CDR3 here is CASSLDSGGNTEAFF. In DNA, the CDR3 is TGTGCCAGCAGCTTAGATTCAGGGGGGAACACTGAAGCTTTCTTT.